This T cell receptor beta chain was obtained from a study of shared T cell receptors in the human thymus. This CDR3 contains 17 residues. V trimming: 4 bases; J trimming: 2 bases; junction bases outside the gene matches: 7. Per the germline V gene, CDR1 is WSHSY and CDR2 is SAAADI. Some clones are missing from TCRdb's copy, which holds only in-frame ones; the method was immunoSEQ multiplex PCR. The sample includes around 340,000 clones, over 90% of them seen just once. V is TRBV10-2 and J is TRBJ2-1; 11 bases fit TRBD1. Sequencing was performed on thymocytes. The sequence came from a human donor. CDR3 protein: CASSGVAGQGAYNEQFF. CDR3 DNA: TGCGCCAGCAGTGGCGTTGCGGGACAGGGGGCCTACAATGAGCAGTTCTTC.